These 29 T cell receptor beta chains were sequenced from one sample in a study of Tregs in tolerant kidney transplant recipients. Antigen specificity for these receptors is unknown. Clones were sequenced by immunoSEQ multiplex PCR, and TCRdb holds only the in-frame ones, with some missing. The table has about 44,000 clones, roughly 95% seen once. The sample was Tregs from blood cultured with allogeneic cells. These TCRs come from a human donor in good health.

This clone was detected only once. This rearrangement joins TRBV30 to TRBJ2-2, with TRBD2 matching 10 bases. This CDR3 has 17 residues. Unmatched junction bases numbered 10, after V lost 4 bases and J lost 2 bases. Per the germline V gene, CDR1 is GTSNPN and CDR2 is SVGIG (reference sequence). The CDR3 nucleotides read TGTGCCTGGACTTTGAGTAGCGGGAGGCATAACACCGGGGAGCTGTTTTTT. Translated: CAWTLSSGRHNTGELFF.

This clone was recorded only once. The V call is TRBV6-6, the J call TRBJ1-1; 8 bases match TRBD1. CDR1 and CDR2 from the germline V gene are MNHNY and SVGAGI (reference sequence). CDR3 length equals 15 residues. V shed 4 bases and J 5 bases; nucleotides not matched to a gene: 9. The CDR3 sequence: CASSSANRGVTEAFF. The CDR3 DNA reads TGTGCCAGCAGTTCAGCTAACAGGGGGGTGACTGAAGCTTTCTTT.

This clone has only one observation. The chain couples TRBV5-1 to TRBJ2-5; no clear D gene. Trimming removed 0 bases from V and 4 bases from J, with 10 bases in between. The CDR3 has 14 residues. Per germline, CDR1 SGHRS and CDR2 YFSETQ. The CDR3 region is CASSLASSAETQYF. The CDR3 DNA reads TGCGCCAGCAGCTTGGCATCGTCGGCAGAGACCCAGTACTTC.

The rearrangement joins TRBV7-2 to TRBJ2-1; 9 nucleotides match TRBD2. V lost 5 bases to trimming and J lost 4 bases; unmatched junction nucleotides: 18. Germline lookup yields CDR1 SGHTA and CDR2 FQGNSA. This CDR3 contains 19 residues. This CDR3 reads CASSALGAGGPPRYNEQFF. The CDR3 DNA reads as TGTGCCAGCAGCGCCCTAGGGGCGGGGGGGCCACCAAGGTACAATGAGCAGTTCTTC.

The V and J genes are TRBV5-1 and TRBJ2-7, with 7 bases identical to TRBD1. Germline V gene lookup returns CDR1 SGHRS and CDR2 YFSETQ. V lost 3 bases, J lost 3 bases, and 9 bases stayed unmatched. CDR3 length: 15 residues. CDR3 DNA sequence: TGCGCCAGCAGCTCACAGGGGCAGGGGGACTACGAGCAGTACTTC. Residues: CASSSQGQGDYEQYF.

The V and J genes are TRBV2 and TRBJ1-5, with D perhaps TRBD1 (6 bases). There are 19 residues in the CDR3. Trimming took off 0 bases at V and 5 bases at J, with 23 bases between the two ends. The germline V gene encodes CDR1 SNHLY and CDR2 FYNNEI. The CDR3 DNA sequence: TGTGCCAGCAGTGAAGCGCAATTGGGTGTGGACAGAGTGGATCAGCCCCAGCATTTT. Protein sequence: CASSEAQLGVDRVDQPQHF.

This rearrangement joins TRBV5-4 to TRBJ2-1; D gene uncertain. Per germline, CDR1 SGHNT and CDR2 YYREEE (reference sequence). V shed 4 bases and J shed 8 bases, with 19 bases lying between them. CDR3 size: 15 residues. The CDR3: CASSVGRPLDDEQFF. The DNA for the CDR3 is TGTGCCAGCAGCGTTGGTAGGCCCCTGGATGATGAGCAGTTCTTC.

V gene TRBV19 combines with J gene TRBJ2-3; possibly TRBD2 for D (5 bases). Trimming cost V 4 bases and J 2 bases, with 25 bases left between them. The CDR3 consists of 19 residues. Germline values: CDR1 LNHDA, CDR2 SQIVND (reference sequence). CDR3 protein: CASSTRVRGSSPYTDTQYF. The CDR3 nucleotides are TGTGCCAGTAGTACGCGGGTGAGAGGGTCCAGTCCCTACACAGATACGCAGTATTTT.

This rearrangement joins TRBV7-9 to TRBJ2-1; 7 positions agree with TRBD2. J gave up 3 bases and V 4 bases, and 6 bases lay outside the gene matches. Germline V CDR1 and CDR2: SEHNR, FQNEAQ (reference sequence). CDR3 length: 15 residues. The CDR3 here is CASSSLGGGYNEQFF. Written as DNA, the CDR3 is TGTGCCAGCAGCTCCCTGGGCGGGGGCTACAATGAGCAGTTCTTC. The full variable domain, in which reference TRBV7-9 and TRBJ2-1 provide the parts outside the CDR3, is DTGVSQNPRHKITKRGQNVTFRCDPISEHNRLYWYRQTLGQGPEFLTYFQNEAQLEKSRLLSDRFSAERPKGSFSTLEIQRTEQGDSAMYLCASSSLGGGYNEQFFGPGTRLTVL.

The chain recombines TRBV27 with TRBJ1-5; 8 bases line up with TRBD1. This CDR3 comprises 16 residues. Germline CDR1 MNHEY, CDR2 SMNVEV (reference sequence). Trimming took 6 bases from V and 3 from J; bases not matched to a gene: 10. CDR3 DNA: TGTGCCAGCAGCCCCCGGACAGGGTGGGTCAATCAGCCCCAGCATTTT. Translated: CASSPRTGWVNQPQHF.

This chain connects TRBV2 to TRBJ2-2, with 9 bases that match TRBD2. This CDR3 has 16 residues. V lost 3 bases to trimming and J lost 2 bases; unmatched junction nucleotides: 4. Germline V CDR1 and CDR2: SNHLY, FYNNEI. The CDR3 here is CASSDWRGGNTGELFF. CDR3 nucleotide sequence: TGTGCCAGCAGTGACTGGCGGGGGGGAAACACCGGGGAGCTGTTTTTT.

The chain employs TRBV10-2 and TRBJ2-7, with 10 bases matching TRBD2. The V gene end was trimmed by 3 bases and the J gene end by 3 bases; junction bases not matched to a gene: 11. CDR1 and CDR2 from the germline V gene are WSHSY and SAAADI. This CDR3 comprises 17 residues. The CDR3 spells CASSDYRLAGVSYEQYF. CDR3 DNA: TGCGCCAGCAGTGACTATCGGCTAGCGGGAGTCAGCTACGAGCAGTACTTC.

The V gene is TRBV18, the J gene TRBJ2-3, with D possibly TRBD1 on 5 matching bases. The CDR3 has 14 residues. Trimming removed 3 bases from V and 0 bases from J, with 7 bases in between. CDR1 KGHSH and CDR2 LQKENI come from the germline V gene. The CDR3 nucleotides are TGTGCCAGCTCACCGCGACAGAGCACAGATACGCAGTATTTT. As protein: CASSPRQSTDTQYF.

The CDR3 nucleotides read TGTGCCTGGAGTGTGGGATCTTATAGCAATCAGCCCCAGCATTTT. Translation gives CAWSVGSYSNQPQHF. This chain joins TRBV30 and TRBJ1-5; unclear D gene. The length of the CDR3 is 15 residues. Per the germline V gene, CDR1 is GTSNPN and CDR2 is SVGIG (reference sequence). V dropped 0 bases and J dropped 0 bases, with 9 bases sitting between them.

The V call is TRBV4-1, the J call TRBJ1-2, with D unresolved. The ends were cut back, 4 bases at V and 0 bases at J, with 6 bases in the middle. The CDR3 length is 13 residues. In germline, CDR1 is MGHRA, CDR2 YSYEKL. CDR3 in amino acids: CASSPSPNYGYTF. As DNA, the CDR3 is TGCGCCAGCAGCCCCAGCCCTAACTATGGCTACACCTTC.

This rearrangement joins TRBV5-1 to TRBJ2-3; 7 bases fit TRBD2. There are 15 residues in the CDR3. Germline trimming cut 9 bases from V and 5 bases from J; bases unmatched to any gene: 15. Germline V gene sequence: CDR1 SGHRS, CDR2 YFSETQ. The CDR3 nucleotides are TGCGCCACCACGCTGAAACACGGGGGGATAGATACGCAGTATTTT. This gives the protein CATTLKHGGIDTQYF.

The chain joins TRBV14 to TRBJ2-1; TRBD2 aligns across 8 bases. Trimming at V came to 0 bases and at J to 9 bases, leaving 7 bases not matched to a gene. The CDR3 is 15 amino acids. Looked up from germline, CDR1 is SGHDN and CDR2 is FVKESK. In nucleotides, the CDR3 is TGTGCCAGCAGCCAAGACGGGGGGGCCTGGTCTGAGCAGTTCTTC. This sequence encodes CASSQDGGAWSEQFF.

The chain combines TRBV5-1 with TRBJ2-6, with a weak D call TRBD2 (5 bases). The V end was cut by 0 bases, the J end by 3 bases, with 10 bases between. CDR1 and CDR2 (germline): SGHRS, YFSETQ. The CDR3 length is 16 residues. The CDR3 loop is CASSLEAGVGANVLTF. In nucleotides, the CDR3 is TGCGCCAGCAGCTTGGAGGCCGGGGTTGGGGCCAACGTCCTGACTTTC.

The chain uses TRBV29-1 and TRBJ1-4, with D maybe TRBD1 (5 bases). Germline V CDR1 and CDR2: SQVTM, ANQGSEA. The CDR3 spans 13 residues. V was cut by 7 bases and J by 2 bases, with 11 bases left in between. In DNA form, the CDR3 reads TGCAGCGCTCTCCGGGACACTAATGAAAAACTGTTTTTT. Its translation is CSALRDTNEKLFF.

This chain links TRBV19 with TRBJ2-3, with TRBD2 as a possible D gene (5 bases). With 3 bases removed from V and 0 bases from J, the gap between germline ends came to 13 bases. Germline V gene sequence: CDR1 LNHDA, CDR2 SQIVND (reference sequence). The CDR3 contains 16 residues. CDR3 coding DNA: TGTGCCAGTAGTATTCGCCCTCGGGGAAGCACAGATACGCAGTATTTT. Translated, it gives CASSIRPRGSTDTQYF.

The chain is built from TRBV19 and TRBJ2-2; the D call may be TRBD1 or TRBD2 (5 bases each). Germline lookup yields CDR1 LNHDA and CDR2 SQIVND (reference sequence). This CDR3 contains 12 residues. V was clipped by 10 bases and J by 5 bases, with 11 bases between them. The CDR3 here is CAIEGWTGELFF. CDR3 nucleotides: TGTGCCATTGAGGGGTGGACCGGGGAGCTGTTTTTT.

V is TRBV25-1 and J is TRBJ2-7, with D possibly matching TRBD2 (6 bases). The length of the CDR3 is 14 residues. V dropped 2 bases and J dropped 7 bases, with 15 bases sitting between them. The germline CDR1 and CDR2 sequences are MGHDK and SYGVNS. This CDR3 is CASSEAIGGREQYF. CDR3 nucleotide sequence: TGTGCCAGCAGTGAAGCTATCGGGGGTAGGGAGCAGTACTTC.

The rearrangement uses TRBV4-1 and TRBJ2-7, with 7 bases identical to TRBD2. J lost 0 bases, V lost 1 base, and 3 bases had no gene match. The CDR3 has 15 residues. The germline V gene encodes CDR1 MGHRA and CDR2 YSYEKL. CDR3 region: CASSQGSGISYEQYF. CDR3 sequence (DNA): TGCGCCAGCAGCCAAGGGAGCGGGATCTCCTACGAGCAGTACTTC.

The chain has TRBV7-2 and TRBJ2-7, with 7 positions matching TRBD2. From germline, CDR1 is SGHTA and CDR2 FQGNSA. The CDR3 runs to 14 residues. The junction had 7 bases not matched to a gene; V was cut back by 1 base and J by 7 bases. In DNA, the CDR3 is TGTGCCAGCAGCTTAGGGGCCGGACTAGGGGAGCAGTACTTC. Amino acid sequence: CASSLGAGLGEQYF.

The V call is TRBV11-2, the J call TRBJ2-5, with D tentatively TRBD1 (5 bases). Germline values: CDR1 SGHAT, CDR2 FQNNGV. CDR3 length: 17 amino acids. Trimming pared 5 bases from V and 7 bases from J, leaving 26 bases between. The CDR3 region has the DNA TGTGCCAGCAGCCCCACAACTATCAGGGCTCTAAGAGCGACCCAGTACTTC. Translating it yields CASSPTTIRALRATQYF.

As concerns this clone: An end of the junction does not agree with germline; a read error may underlie this. V is TRBV7-2 and J is TRBJ1-2, with D hard to call. The CDR3 has 13 amino acids. Germline V lookup: CDR1 SGHTA, CDR2 FQGNSA. CDR3 protein: CASSLGGGVPLPF. The CDR3 nucleotides read TGTGCCAGCAGCTTAGGTGGCGGGGTCCCCTTGCCGTTC. The full variable domain, with the rest looked up from reference TRBV7-2 and TRBJ1-2, is GAGVSQSPSNKVTEKGKDVELRCDPISGHTALYWYRQSLGQGLEFLIYFQGNSAPDKSGLPSDRFSAERTGGSVSTLTIQRTQQEDSAVYLCASSLGGGVPLPFGSGTRLTVV.

The chain is built from TRBV27 and TRBJ2-1, with 7 bases identical to TRBD2. The CDR3 is 16 amino acids. From germline, CDR1 is MNHEY and CDR2 SMNVEV (reference sequence). J was trimmed by 4 bases and V by 6 bases; bases with no gene match: 12. The CDR3 bases are TGTGCCAGCAGAACCCCCCCTGGGACTACTTACAATGAGCAGTTCTTC. It yields the protein CASRTPPGTTYNEQFF.

This chain joins TRBV28 and TRBJ1-2; D remains unclear. CDR1 is MDHEN, CDR2 SYDVKM, per germline. Trimming shortened V by 7 bases and J by 6 bases, and 24 bases separated the two germline ends. The CDR3 sequence is 16 residues long. The CDR3 coding sequence is TGTGCCAGCAATCCGGACGGAACTCTTGGGAGGAATGGCTACACCTTC. Encoded protein: CASNPDGTLGRNGYTF.

The chain combines TRBV5-5 with TRBJ2-7, with 11 bases identical to TRBD2. V gave up 4 bases and J gave up 4 bases; unmatched junction bases: 4. The germline V gene encodes CDR1 SGHKS and CDR2 YYEKEE (reference sequence). This CDR3 is built from 14 residues. The CDR3 region has the DNA TGTGCCAGCAGCCCCGGGACTAGCGGATACGAGCAGTACTTC. Protein product: CASSPGTSGYEQYF. The full variable domain, its missing parts supplied by reference TRBV5-5 and TRBJ2-7, is DAGVTQSPTHLIKTRGQQVTLRCSPISGHKSVSWYQQVLGQGPQFIFQYYEKEERGRGNFPDRFSARQFPNYSSELNVNALLLGDSALYLCASSPGTSGYEQYFGPGTRLTVT.